This record looks at one T cell receptor beta chain sequence and its context. These data come from a study of T cell changes during pregnancy in multiple sclerosis. The assay was immunoSEQ multiplex PCR, and TCRdb's table has in-frame clones only and misses some. The sample lists over 25,000 clones, roughly nine tenths occurring once. This CDR3 region has 15 residues. The ends were cut back, 3 bases at V and 8 bases at J, with 16 bases in the middle. The germline gives CDR1 ENHRY, CDR2 SYGVKD. The chain links TRBV10-3 to TRBJ1-4, with D perhaps TRBD1 (5 bases). Material: CD8+ T cells from peripheral blood mononuclear cells, obtained in the second trimester of pregnancy. The receptor's source is a female donor with multiple sclerosis, enrolled in a pregnancy study. For the CDR3, the DNA is TGTGCCATCAGTGATCCGGGGACTCAGGGAGAAAAACTGTTTTTT. This codes for CAISDPGTQGEKLFF.